The TCR beta chain under discussion was sequenced for a study of low-dose radiotherapy and immunotherapy resistance in tumors. The sample's time point: after trial treatment. Treatment indicated: LDRT plus nivolumab, ipilimumab, low-dose cyclophosphamide and aspirin (RACIN trial). Priming of first-strand cDNA relied on TRAV- and TRBV-specific primers (covering alpha and beta chains). Both a constant-region primer and a V-primer adapter served to amplify TCRs across roughly 22 PCR cycles. TCRdb reprocessed the reads with MiXCR, giving one entry per CDR3 protein. This sample has under 70,000 distinct CDR3 sequences, with about 23% found just once. Germline V lookup: CDR1 SGHDN, CDR2 FVKESK. This CDR3 region has 15 residues. The V segment lost 4 bases and the J segment 9 bases; nucleotides outside the gene matches: 11.

The sample in question was PBMCs, obtained after low-dose radiotherapy plus immunotherapy. The TCR comes from a male donor with prostate cancer. The chain has TRBV14 and TRBJ2-1; 8 bases line up with TRBD2. CDR3 in DNA: TGTGCCAGCAGCCTCCGGGGGGGCCTGGCGCTTGAGCAGTTCTTC. Translated, it gives CASSLRGGLALEQFF.